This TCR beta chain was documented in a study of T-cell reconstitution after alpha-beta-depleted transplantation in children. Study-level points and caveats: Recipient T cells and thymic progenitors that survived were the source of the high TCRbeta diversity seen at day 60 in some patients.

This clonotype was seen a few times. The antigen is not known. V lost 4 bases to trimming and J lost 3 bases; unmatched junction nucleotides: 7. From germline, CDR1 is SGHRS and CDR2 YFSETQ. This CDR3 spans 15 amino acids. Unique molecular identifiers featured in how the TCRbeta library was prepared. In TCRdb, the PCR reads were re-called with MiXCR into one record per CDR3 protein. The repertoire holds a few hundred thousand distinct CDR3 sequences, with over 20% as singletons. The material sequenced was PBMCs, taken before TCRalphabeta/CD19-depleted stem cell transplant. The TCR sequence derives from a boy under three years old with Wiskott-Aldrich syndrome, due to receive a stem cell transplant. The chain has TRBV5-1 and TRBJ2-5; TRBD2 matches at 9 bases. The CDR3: CASSHYLAGEETQYF. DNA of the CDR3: TGCGCCAGCAGCCACTACTTAGCGGGAGAAGAGACCCAGTACTTC. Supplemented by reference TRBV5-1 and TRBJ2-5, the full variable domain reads KAGVTQTPRYLIKTRGQQVTLSCSPISGHRSVSWYQQTPGQGLQFLFEYFSETQRNKGNFPGRFSGRQFSNSRSEMNVSTLELGDSALYLCASSHYLAGEETQYFGPGTRLLVL.